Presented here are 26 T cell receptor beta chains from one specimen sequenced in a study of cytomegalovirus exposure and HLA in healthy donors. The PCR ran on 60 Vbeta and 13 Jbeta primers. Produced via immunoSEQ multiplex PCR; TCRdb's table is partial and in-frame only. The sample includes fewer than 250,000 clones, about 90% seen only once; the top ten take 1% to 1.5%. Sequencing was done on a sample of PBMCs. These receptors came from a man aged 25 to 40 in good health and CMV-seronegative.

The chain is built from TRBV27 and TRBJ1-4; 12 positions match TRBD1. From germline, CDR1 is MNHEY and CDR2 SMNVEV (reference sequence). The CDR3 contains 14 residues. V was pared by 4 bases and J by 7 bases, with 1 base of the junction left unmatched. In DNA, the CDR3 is TGTGCCAGCAGTTGGGGACAGGGGGCTGAAAAACTGTTTTTT. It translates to CASSWGQGAEKLFF.

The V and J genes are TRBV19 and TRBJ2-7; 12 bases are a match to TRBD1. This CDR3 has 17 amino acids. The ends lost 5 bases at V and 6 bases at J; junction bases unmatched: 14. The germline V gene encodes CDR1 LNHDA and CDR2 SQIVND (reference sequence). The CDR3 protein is CASSPTDGGQGAFEQYF. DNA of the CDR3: TGTGCCAGTAGTCCCACCGATGGGGGACAGGGGGCATTCGAGCAGTACTTC.

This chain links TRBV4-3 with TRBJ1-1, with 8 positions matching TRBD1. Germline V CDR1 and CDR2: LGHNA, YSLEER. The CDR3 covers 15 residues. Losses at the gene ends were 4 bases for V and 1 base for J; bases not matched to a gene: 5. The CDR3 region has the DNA TGCGCCAGCAGCCGTGGACAGGGCGGGAACACTGAAGCTTTCTTT. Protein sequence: CASSRGQGGNTEAFF.

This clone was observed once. CDR3 DNA: TGTGCCAGCAGCGGAGGCTACAATGAGCAGTTCTTC. It specifies CASSGGYNEQFF. The V call is TRBV28, the J call TRBJ2-1, with D perhaps TRBD2 (5 bases). The V and J ends lost 6 bases and 3 bases respectively, with 6 bases between them. There are 12 residues in the CDR3. Germline V gene sequence: CDR1 MDHEN, CDR2 SYDVKM.

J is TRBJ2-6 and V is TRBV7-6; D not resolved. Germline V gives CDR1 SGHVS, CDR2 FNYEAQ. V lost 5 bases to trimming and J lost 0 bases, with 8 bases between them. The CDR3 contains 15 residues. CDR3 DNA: TGTGCCAGCAGCAAGACAAACTCTGGGGCCAACGTCCTGACTTTC. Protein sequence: CASSKTNSGANVLTF.

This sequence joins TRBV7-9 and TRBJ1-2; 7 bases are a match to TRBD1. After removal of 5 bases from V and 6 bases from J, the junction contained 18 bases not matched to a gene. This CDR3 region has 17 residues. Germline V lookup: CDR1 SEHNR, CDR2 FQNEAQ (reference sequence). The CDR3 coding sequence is TGTGCCAGCAGCCCCGGGGGTTTGTGGGACAGTAGAGATGGCTACACCTTC. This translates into CASSPGGLWDSRDGYTF.

The CDR3 sequence is CASSEALRTRSNTEAFF. In DNA, the CDR3 is TGTGCCAGCAGTGAAGCGCTTCGGACAAGGTCGAACACTGAAGCTTTCTTT. The V and J genes are TRBV2 and TRBJ1-1; tentative D call: TRBD1 (5 bases). The CDR3 runs 17 residues. V lost 0 bases and J lost 1, with 15 bases in between. The germline CDR1 and CDR2 sequences are SNHLY and FYNNEI.

The CDR3 DNA reads TGTGCCAGCTCACCTCAGGGACAGGTCGGTCAGCCCCAGCATTTT. Translation gives CASSPQGQVGQPQHF. This rearrangement joins TRBV18 to TRBJ1-5; TRBD1 matches at 8 bases. V lost 3 bases to trimming and J lost 6 bases; unmatched junction nucleotides: 7. Germline V lookup: CDR1 KGHSH, CDR2 LQKENI. The CDR3 is made up of 15 amino acids. Variable domain in full (rest from reference TRBV18 and TRBJ1-5): NAGVMQNPRHLVRRRGQEARLRCSPMKGHSHVYWYRQLPEEGLKFMVYLQKENIIDESGMPKERFSAEFPKEGPSILRIQQVVRGDSAAYFCASSPQGQVGQPQHFGDGTRLSIL.

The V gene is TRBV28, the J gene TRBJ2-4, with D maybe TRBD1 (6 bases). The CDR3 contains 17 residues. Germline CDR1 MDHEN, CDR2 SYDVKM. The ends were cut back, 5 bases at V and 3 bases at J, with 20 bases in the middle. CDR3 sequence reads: CASSHMTGRYDKNIQYF. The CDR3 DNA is TGTGCCAGCAGTCATATGACAGGACGGTATGACAAAAACATTCAGTACTTC. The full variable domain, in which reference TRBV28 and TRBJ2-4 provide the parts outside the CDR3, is DVKVTQSSRYLVKRTGEKVFLECVQDMDHENMFWYRQDPGLGLRLIYFSYDVKMKEKGDIPEGYSVSREKKERFSLILESASTNQTSMYLCASSHMTGRYDKNIQYFGAGTRLSVL.

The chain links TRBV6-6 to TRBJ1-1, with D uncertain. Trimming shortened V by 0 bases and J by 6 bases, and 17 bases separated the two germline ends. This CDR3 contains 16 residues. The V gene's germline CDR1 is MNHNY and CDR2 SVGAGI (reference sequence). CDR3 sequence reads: CASSYSRDFRGAEAFF. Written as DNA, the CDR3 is TGTGCCAGCAGTTACTCCCGGGATTTCCGAGGCGCTGAAGCTTTCTTT.

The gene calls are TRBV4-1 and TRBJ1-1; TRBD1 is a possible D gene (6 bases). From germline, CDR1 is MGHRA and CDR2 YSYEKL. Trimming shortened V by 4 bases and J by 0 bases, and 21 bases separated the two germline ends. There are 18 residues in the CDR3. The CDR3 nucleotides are TGCGCCAGCAGCCCAGAGGCCCAGGGGATTGCAATGAACACTGAAGCTTTCTTT. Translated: CASSPEAQGIAMNTEAFF.

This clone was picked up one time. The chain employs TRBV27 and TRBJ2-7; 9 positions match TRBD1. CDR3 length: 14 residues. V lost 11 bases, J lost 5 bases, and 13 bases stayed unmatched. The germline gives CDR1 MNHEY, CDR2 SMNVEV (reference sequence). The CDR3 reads CAARPRDRAHEQYF. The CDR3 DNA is TGTGCCGCACGACCCCGGGACAGGGCGCACGAGCAGTACTTC.

The CDR3 here is CASSGERGGLAETQYF. The CDR3 DNA is TGTGCCAGCAGCGGGGAGCGGGGGGGCCTAGCGGAGACCCAGTACTTC. The chain is built from TRBV9 and TRBJ2-5; 10 bases align to TRBD2. The CDR3 sequence is 16 residues long. J gave up 5 bases and V 3 bases, and 10 bases lay outside the gene matches. CDR1 is SGDLS and CDR2 is YYNGEE in the germline V gene.

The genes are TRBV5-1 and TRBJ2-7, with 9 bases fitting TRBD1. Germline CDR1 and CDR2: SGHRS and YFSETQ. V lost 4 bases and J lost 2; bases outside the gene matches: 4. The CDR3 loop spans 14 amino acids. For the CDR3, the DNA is TGCGCCAGCAGCCACCGGGACAGGGCCTACGAGCAGTACTTC. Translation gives CASSHRDRAYEQYF.

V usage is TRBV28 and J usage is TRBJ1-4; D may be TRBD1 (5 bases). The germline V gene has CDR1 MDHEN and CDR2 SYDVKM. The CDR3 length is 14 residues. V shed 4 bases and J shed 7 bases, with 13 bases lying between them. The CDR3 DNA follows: TGTGCCAGCAGTTCCCTCCCAGGGATTGAAAAACTGTTTTTT. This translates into CASSSLPGIEKLFF.

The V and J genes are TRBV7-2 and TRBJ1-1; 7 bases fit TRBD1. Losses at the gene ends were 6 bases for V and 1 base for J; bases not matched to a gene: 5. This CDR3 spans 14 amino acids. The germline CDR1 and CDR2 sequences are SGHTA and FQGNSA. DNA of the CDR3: TGTGCCAGCAGTTTGAGGACAGGGAACACTGAAGCTTTCTTT. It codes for CASSLRTGNTEAFF.

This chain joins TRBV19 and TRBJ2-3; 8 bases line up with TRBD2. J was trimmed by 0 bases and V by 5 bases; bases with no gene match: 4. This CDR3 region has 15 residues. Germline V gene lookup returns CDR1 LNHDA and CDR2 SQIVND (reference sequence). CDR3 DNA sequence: TGTGCCAGTAGTCGAACTAGCGGAAGCACAGATACGCAGTATTTT. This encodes CASSRTSGSTDTQYF. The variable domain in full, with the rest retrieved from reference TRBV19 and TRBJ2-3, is DGGITQSPKYLFRKEGQNVTLSCEQNLNHDAMYWYRQDPGQGLRLIYYSQIVNDFQKGDIAEGYSVSREKKESFPLTVTSAQKNPTAFYLCASSRTSGSTDTQYFGPGTRLTVL.

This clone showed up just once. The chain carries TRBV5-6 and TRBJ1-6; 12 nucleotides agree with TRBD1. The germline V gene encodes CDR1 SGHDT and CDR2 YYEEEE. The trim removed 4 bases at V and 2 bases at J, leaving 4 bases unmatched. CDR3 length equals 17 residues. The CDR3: CASSPGTGGPYNSPLHF. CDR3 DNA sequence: TGTGCCAGCAGCCCCGGGACAGGGGGCCCCTATAATTCACCCCTCCACTTT.

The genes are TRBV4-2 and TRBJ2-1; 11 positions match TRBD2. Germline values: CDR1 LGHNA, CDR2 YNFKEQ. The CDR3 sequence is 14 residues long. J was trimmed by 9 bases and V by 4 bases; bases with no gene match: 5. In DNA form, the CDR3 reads TGTGCCAGCAGCCTCACTAGCGGGAGTATTGAGCAGTTCTTC. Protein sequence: CASSLTSGSIEQFF.

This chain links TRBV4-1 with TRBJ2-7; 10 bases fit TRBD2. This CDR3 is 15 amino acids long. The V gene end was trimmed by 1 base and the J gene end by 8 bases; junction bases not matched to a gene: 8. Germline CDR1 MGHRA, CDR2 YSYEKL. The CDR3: CASSQGTSGVRKQYF. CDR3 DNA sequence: TGCGCCAGCAGCCAAGGGACTAGCGGAGTACGCAAGCAGTACTTC.

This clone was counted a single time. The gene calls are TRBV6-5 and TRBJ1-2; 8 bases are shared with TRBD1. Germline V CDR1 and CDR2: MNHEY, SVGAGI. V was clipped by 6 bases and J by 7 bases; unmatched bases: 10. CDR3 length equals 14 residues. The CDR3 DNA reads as TGTGCCAGCAGACTCGGACAGGGAAGGCGTGGCTACACCTTC. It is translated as CASRLGQGRRGYTF.

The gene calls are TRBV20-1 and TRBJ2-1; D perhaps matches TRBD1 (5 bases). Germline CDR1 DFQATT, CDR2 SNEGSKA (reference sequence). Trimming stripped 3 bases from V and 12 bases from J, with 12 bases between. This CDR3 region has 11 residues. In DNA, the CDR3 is TGCAGTGCTAGCAGGGATTTAGGGCAGTTCTTC. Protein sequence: CSASRDLGQFF.

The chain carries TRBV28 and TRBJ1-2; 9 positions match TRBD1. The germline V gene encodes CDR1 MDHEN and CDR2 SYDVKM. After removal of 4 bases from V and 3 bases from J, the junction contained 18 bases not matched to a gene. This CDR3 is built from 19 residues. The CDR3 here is CASSSPSSSGQGVHYGYTF. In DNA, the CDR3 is TGTGCCAGCAGTTCCCCATCCTCTTCGGGACAGGGTGTGCACTATGGCTACACCTTC.

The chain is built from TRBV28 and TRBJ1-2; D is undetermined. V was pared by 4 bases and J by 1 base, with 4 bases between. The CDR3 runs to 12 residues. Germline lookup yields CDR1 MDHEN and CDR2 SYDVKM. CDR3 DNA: TGTGCCAGCAGTTCCCTTAACTATGGCTACACCTTC. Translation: CASSSLNYGYTF.

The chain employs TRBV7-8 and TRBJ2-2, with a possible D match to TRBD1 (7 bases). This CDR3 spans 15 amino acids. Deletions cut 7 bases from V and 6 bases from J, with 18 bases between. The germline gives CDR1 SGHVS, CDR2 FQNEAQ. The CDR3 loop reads CASTWTGGRSGELFF. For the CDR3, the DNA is TGTGCCAGCACCTGGACAGGAGGGAGGTCCGGGGAGCTGTTTTTT. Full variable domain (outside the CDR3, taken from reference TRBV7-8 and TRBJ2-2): GAGVSQSPRYKVAKRGQDVALRCDPISGHVSLFWYQQALGQGPEFLTYFQNEAQLDKSGLPSDRFFAERPEGSVSTLKIQRTQQEDSAVYLCASTWTGGRSGELFFGEGSRLTVL.

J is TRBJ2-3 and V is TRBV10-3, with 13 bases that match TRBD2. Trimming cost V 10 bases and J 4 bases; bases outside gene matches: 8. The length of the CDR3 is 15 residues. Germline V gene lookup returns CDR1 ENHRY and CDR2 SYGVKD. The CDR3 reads CATAPGLAGADTQYF. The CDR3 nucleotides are TGTGCCACCGCCCCTGGACTAGCGGGAGCAGATACGCAGTATTTT.